The 25 T cell receptor beta chains in this list originate from one sample, sequenced in a study of blood T cell repertoires in COVID-19. The data were produced by immunoSEQ multiplex PCR, yet TCRdb's version contains in-frame clones alone and is incomplete. The sample has 320,000 or so clones; roughly nine tenths are singletons. Source material: PBMCs or T cells enriched from blood (not recorded which). The receptors derive from a man in his fifties or sixties who had recovered from COVID-19.

A few counts support this clone. This chain joins TRBV27 and TRBJ1-3, with a possible D match to TRBD1 (6 bases). Germline loops: CDR1 MNHEY, CDR2 SMNVEV (reference sequence). This CDR3 region has 14 residues. Trimming shortened V by 3 bases and J by 4 bases, and 10 bases separated the two germline ends. The CDR3 DNA reads TGTGCCAGCAGTTTTACAGGGATCGGAAACACCATATATTTT. Translated: CASSFTGIGNTIYF.

The chain carries TRBV14 and TRBJ1-1, with 11 bases that match TRBD1. The trim removed 2 bases at V and 6 bases at J, leaving 2 bases unmatched. The CDR3 spans 14 residues. The germline CDR1 and CDR2 sequences are SGHDN and FVKESK. The CDR3 spells CASSQPGQGAEAFF. For the CDR3, the DNA is TGTGCCAGCAGCCAACCGGGACAGGGGGCTGAAGCTTTCTTT.

This rearrangement joins TRBV5-5 to TRBJ2-5, with D perhaps matching TRBD1 (6 bases). In germline, CDR1 is SGHKS, CDR2 YYEKEE (reference sequence). The V end lost 2 bases, the J end lost 7 bases, and 21 bases lay between the germline ends. This CDR3 spans 16 amino acids. Written as DNA, the CDR3 is TGTGCCAGCAGCTTAACCACAGGGATTGGAGGTTCGACCCAGTACTTC. Its protein is CASSLTTGIGGSTQYF.

This chain uses TRBV18 with TRBJ2-7; 9 nucleotides agree with TRBD1. Germline V gives CDR1 KGHSH, CDR2 LQKENI. The CDR3 consists of 16 residues. After removal of 2 bases from V and 1 base from J, the junction contained 6 bases not matched to a gene. The CDR3 coding sequence is TGTGCCAGCTCACCAGGGAGGGACAGGGTTTCCTACGAGCAGTACTTC. Encoded protein: CASSPGRDRVSYEQYF.

This rearrangement joins TRBV5-1 to TRBJ2-7, with 11 bases matching TRBD2. The V gene end was trimmed by 4 bases and the J gene end by 0 bases; junction bases not matched to a gene: 3. The CDR3 has 15 amino acids. Per germline, CDR1 SGHRS and CDR2 YFSETQ. The CDR3 nucleotides read TGCGCCAGCAGCCGACTAGCGGGGAGCTCCTACGAGCAGTACTTC. Protein product: CASSRLAGSSYEQYF.

This sequence joins TRBV29-1 and TRBJ2-2, with D perhaps matching TRBD1 (5 bases). This CDR3 is built from 12 residues. The germline gives CDR1 SQVTM, CDR2 ANQGSEA. V was trimmed by 5 bases and J by 3 bases, leaving 7 bases between them. CDR3 sequence: CSVTRDTGELFF. CDR3 DNA sequence: TGCAGCGTTACCAGGGACACCGGGGAGCTGTTTTTT.

In regard to this clone: At one end, the junction sequence differs from germline, possibly due to a read error. V is TRBV5-1 and J is TRBJ1-1, with a tentative D call TRBD1 (6 bases). From germline, CDR1 is SGHRS and CDR2 YFSETQ. The CDR3 runs to 14 residues. This chain's CDR3 is CASSLGQALSEAFF. The CDR3 region has the DNA TGCGCCAGCAGCTTGGGACAGGCCCTCTCTGAGGCTTTCTTT.

This chain uses TRBV28 with TRBJ1-4; D not resolved. Trimming took 3 bases from V and 8 from J, leaving 16 bases between them. Germline CDR1 is MDHEN and CDR2 is SYDVKM. This CDR3 contains 15 residues. The CDR3 spells CASSFKRPSEEKLFF. The CDR3 nucleotides are TGTGCCAGCAGTTTCAAACGACCTTCGGAGGAAAAACTGTTTTTT.

The V call is TRBV18, the J call TRBJ2-2; 8 bases align to TRBD1. The CDR3 loop spans 16 amino acids. The V gene end was trimmed by 3 bases and the J gene end by 6 bases; junction bases not matched to a gene: 9. Germline values: CDR1 KGHSH, CDR2 LQKENI. CDR3 sequence: CASSPTLLQGAGELFF. CDR3 nucleotides: TGTGCCAGCTCACCGACGTTATTACAGGGGGCCGGGGAGCTGTTTTTT.

The chain has TRBV7-2 and TRBJ1-4, with 9 bases aligning to TRBD1. There are 14 residues in the CDR3. V lost 5 bases to trimming and J lost 8 bases; unmatched junction nucleotides: 6. CDR1 and CDR2 (germline): SGHTA, FQGNSA. Written as DNA, the CDR3 is TGTGCCAGCAGCGCCGACAGGGGGGTAGAAAAACTGTTTTTT. This encodes CASSADRGVEKLFF.

The V call is TRBV7-3, the J call TRBJ1-1, with D perhaps TRBD1 (6 bases). CDR3 size: 16 residues. With 1 base removed from V and 1 base from J, the gap between germline ends came to 13 bases. From germline, CDR1 is SGHTA and CDR2 FQGTGA. The CDR3 bases are TGTGCCAGCAGCTTAAATGGGGGCAGGGCGAACACTGAAGCTTTCTTT. This sequence encodes CASSLNGGRANTEAFF.

This chain joins TRBV9 and TRBJ2-4, with a tentative D call TRBD2 (6 bases). V lost 0 bases and J lost 1, with 8 bases in between. This CDR3 comprises 15 residues. CDR1 is SGDLS and CDR2 is YYNGEE in the germline V gene. The CDR3 reads CASSVGGGAKNIQYF. The CDR3 DNA follows: TGTGCCAGCAGCGTAGGTGGGGGGGCCAAAAACATTCAGTACTTC. Full variable domain (outside the CDR3, taken from reference TRBV9 and TRBJ2-4): DSGVTQTPKHLITATGQRVTLRCSPRSGDLSVYWYQQSLDQGLQFLIQYYNGEERAKGNILERFSAQQFPDLHSELNLSSLELGDSALYFCASSVGGGAKNIQYFGAGTRLSVL.

The chain couples TRBV2 to TRBJ1-1, with TRBD1 matching over 7 bases. With V trimmed by 8 bases and J by 8 bases, 8 bases remained unmatched. From germline, CDR1 is SNHLY and CDR2 FYNNEI. This CDR3 has 12 residues. The CDR3 here is CASQYRGPEAFF. CDR3 nucleotides: TGTGCCAGCCAATACAGGGGTCCCGAAGCTTTCTTT.

V gene TRBV27 combines with J gene TRBJ2-1; 9 bases fit TRBD2. The CDR3 has 17 residues. Germline V gene data show CDR1 as MNHEY and CDR2 as SMNVEV (reference sequence). V shed 4 bases, J shed 7 bases, and the junction held 14 bases outside the gene matches. CDR3 DNA: TGTGCCAGCAGTTCACCTGCTCGCGGGAGGGCCGAAAATGAGCAGTTCTTC. The encoded protein is CASSSPARGRAENEQFF.

The V gene is TRBV5-1, the J gene TRBJ2-3; D remains unclear. Between the trimmed V and J ends, which lost 0 bases and 3 bases, there was a span of 14 bases. The germline gives CDR1 SGHRS, CDR2 YFSETQ. The CDR3 runs to 16 residues. CDR3 sequence (DNA): TGCGCCAGCAGCTTGGGGGTAGCTTCGCGGACAGATACGCAGTATTTT. Protein: CASSLGVASRTDTQYF. Full variable domain (outside the CDR3, taken from reference TRBV5-1 and TRBJ2-3): KAGVTQTPRYLIKTRGQQVTLSCSPISGHRSVSWYQQTPGQGLQFLFEYFSETQRNKGNFPGRFSGRQFSNSRSEMNVSTLELGDSALYLCASSLGVASRTDTQYFGPGTRLTVL.

This chain connects TRBV25-1 to TRBJ1-4; no reliable D call. The length of the CDR3 is 15 residues. The germline V gene has CDR1 MGHDK and CDR2 SYGVNS. V was shortened by 6 bases and J by 4 bases, with 15 bases between the two germline ends. The chain's CDR3 is CASSSLDGFNEKLFF. For the CDR3, the DNA is TGTGCCAGCAGCAGCCTAGACGGTTTTAATGAAAAACTGTTTTTT. Full variable domain (outside the CDR3, taken from reference TRBV25-1 and TRBJ1-4): EADIYQTPRYLVIGTGKKITLECSQTMGHDKMYWYQQDPGMELHLIHYSYGVNSTEKGDLSSESTVSRIRTEHFPLTLESARPSHTSQYLCASSSLDGFNEKLFFGSGTQLSVL.

The J gene is TRBJ2-1, the V gene TRBV9, with 12 positions matching TRBD2. This CDR3 is built from 14 residues. Germline trimming cut 2 bases from V and 7 bases from J; bases unmatched to any gene: 1. Germline CDR1 reads SGDLS; CDR2 reads YYNGEE. The CDR3 DNA follows: TGTGCCAGCAGCGTGGGGACTAGCGGGAATGAGCAGTTCTTC. It yields the protein CASSVGTSGNEQFF.

Regarding this clone: The same CDR3 arises from other DNA sequences in this sample as well. The chain is built from TRBV5-1 and TRBJ2-5; D may be TRBD2 (6 bases). From germline, CDR1 is SGHRS and CDR2 YFSETQ. The CDR3 contains 12 residues. The V end lost 4 bases, the J end lost 5 bases, and 9 bases lay between the germline ends. This CDR3 is CASSTGGETQYF. CDR3 DNA sequence: TGCGCCAGCAGCACTGGGGGGGAGACCCAGTACTTC.

The chain joins TRBV5-6 to TRBJ1-1, with D tentatively TRBD1 (5 bases). CDR1 SGHDT and CDR2 YYEEEE come from the germline V gene. The CDR3 extends over 15 amino acids. Trimming stripped 7 bases from V and 0 bases from J, with 16 bases between. CDR3 DNA: TGTGCCAGCCGCAGACAGTTCATCTTGAACACTGAAGCTTTCTTT. It specifies CASRRQFILNTEAFF.

The J gene is TRBJ2-1, the V gene TRBV19; 12 bases fit TRBD2. The CDR3 has 19 residues. Per germline, CDR1 LNHDA and CDR2 SQIVND (reference sequence). The junction had 15 bases not matched to a gene; V was cut back by 6 bases and J by 3 bases. As DNA, the CDR3 is TGTGCCAGTAGATCCCATGGGCTAGCGGGAGGGCCGCTCTACAATGAGCAGTTCTTC. Its translation: CASRSHGLAGGPLYNEQFF.

The CDR3, as DNA: TGCAGCGTTACTAGCGGGTACAATGAGCAGTTCTTC. It encodes CSVTSGYNEQFF. The gene calls are TRBV29-1 and TRBJ2-1; 9 nucleotides agree with TRBD2. The V segment lost 5 bases and the J segment 4 bases; nucleotides outside the gene matches: 0. Germline CDR1 reads SQVTM; CDR2 reads ANQGSEA. The CDR3 covers 12 residues.

The chain combines TRBV19 with TRBJ2-3; 10 bases are a match to TRBD2. This CDR3 comprises 16 residues. With 5 bases clipped from V and 4 bases from J, the junction kept 9 bases outside the gene matches. Germline V gene data show CDR1 as LNHDA and CDR2 as SQIVND (reference sequence). CDR3 protein: CASSLRLAGVPDTQYF. The CDR3 DNA is TGTGCCAGTAGTCTCCGGCTAGCGGGAGTCCCAGATACGCAGTATTTT. Full variable domain (remainder filled in from reference TRBV19 and TRBJ2-3): DGGITQSPKYLFRKEGQNVTLSCEQNLNHDAMYWYRQDPGQGLRLIYYSQIVNDFQKGDIAEGYSVSREKKESFPLTVTSAQKNPTAFYLCASSLRLAGVPDTQYFGPGTRLTVL.

The chain couples TRBV4-2 to TRBJ2-1; D perhaps matches TRBD1 (6 bases). There are 13 residues in the CDR3. The germline V gene has CDR1 LGHNA and CDR2 YNFKEQ. Trimming shortened V by 4 bases and J by 6 bases, and 10 bases separated the two germline ends. For the CDR3, the DNA is TGTGCCAGCAGCCTCGGACAGCGCAATGAGCAGTTCTTC. Translated: CASSLGQRNEQFF.

This chain links TRBV18 with TRBJ1-4; 7 bases align to TRBD1. J lost 1 base, V lost 3 bases, and 2 bases had no gene match. Per the germline V gene, CDR1 is KGHSH and CDR2 is LQKENI. The CDR3 runs to 15 residues. The CDR3, as DNA: TGTGCCAGCTCACCCGGGACAGTAACTAATGAAAAACTGTTTTTT. The encoded protein is CASSPGTVTNEKLFF.

This clone was seen once. The gene calls are TRBV29-1 and TRBJ2-2, with 7 bases aligning to TRBD2. This CDR3 is 16 amino acids long. V shed 4 bases, J shed 4 bases, and the junction held 12 bases outside the gene matches. Germline CDR1 reads SQVTM; CDR2 reads ANQGSEA. The CDR3 DNA follows: TGCAGCGTTGGAGCCAGCGGGACTCCGTTCACCGGGGAGCTGTTTTTT. This sequence encodes CSVGASGTPFTGELFF.